This TCR beta chain was retrieved from a study of metastatic and nonmetastatic thyroid tumors. Study-wide background: Where malignant and benign thyroid patients were concerned, repertoires were compared across blood and tumor or nodule tissue.

Before thyroid surgery, none of the patients had received any treatment. With MiXCR, TCRdb reprocessed the PCR reads. The table shows 35,000 to 55,000 clones, with about 25% occurring only once. This clone showed up many times. The CDR3 totals 15 residues. Trimming shortened V by 0 bases and J by 7 bases, and 13 bases separated the two germline ends. CDR1 and CDR2 (germline): SGHRS, YFSETQ. The sequence derives from a male donor with papillary thyroid cancer or a benign thyroid nodule (not recorded which). Some clones in this sample may be carry-over from other donors' samples. This chain joins TRBV5-1 and TRBJ1-4; no firm D call. Sequencing was carried out using blood. CDR3 DNA: TGCGCCAGCAGCTTGGCCTTCACGGGCGGTGAAAAACTGTTTTTT. It translates to CASSLAFTGGEKLFF.